This is a list of T cell receptor beta chains from one sample in a study of technical replicates of blood from a handful of donors. Assay: immunoSEQ multiplex PCR; the TCRdb copy retains only in-frame clones and omits some. This sample has tens of thousands of clones; about nine tenths occur once, and the top ten carry over 0.35%. Sequencing used T cells isolated from PBMCs. The receptor set was obtained from a human donor in good health. Each CDR3 is given with its conserved first and last residue. The order of the fields is V gene, D gene, J gene, clone size, CDR3 protein, CDR3 DNA. D genes are given only for firm matches. A row's size may be missing; if present it is once, few, many or a size class.

TRBV4-2	TRBD1	TRBJ1-1	.	CASSQVTGGETEAFF	TGTGCCAGCAGCCAAGTTACAGGGGGAGAAACTGAAGCTTTCTTT
TRBV7-2	.	TRBJ2-1	.	CASSFNQGTYNEQFF	TGTGCCAGCAGCTTCAACCAGGGCACTTACAATGAGCAGTTCTTC
TRBV10-3	.	TRBJ2-7	.	CAISALVSATYEQYF	TGTGCCATCAGTGCCCTCGTCAGCGCAACCTACGAGCAGTACTTC
TRBV9	.	TRBJ2-3	few	CASSVMDFTDTQYF	TGTGCCAGCAGCGTCATGGACTTCACAGATACGCAGTATTTT
TRBV5-6	.	TRBJ2-1	.	CASSWGRGDYNEQFF	TGTGCCAGCAGCTGGGGTCGGGGAGATTACAATGAGCAGTTCTTC
TRBV10-2	.	TRBJ2-7	.	CASSARQALYEQYF	TGCGCCAGCAGTGCCCGGCAGGCCCTCTACGAGCAGTACTTC
TRBV6-5	.	TRBJ2-5	.	CASSRTTVHQETQYF	TGTGCCAGCAGTAGAACCACGGTCCACCAAGAGACCCAGTACTTC
TRBV5-1	TRBD2	TRBJ2-7	.	CASSLGTSGREPGYEQYF	TGCGCCAGCAGTTTGGGGACTAGCGGCAGAGAACCAGGCTACGAGCAGTACTTC
TRBV6-5	TRBD2	TRBJ2-7	.	CASSSSGISYEQYF	TGTGCCAGCAGTTCTAGCGGGATCTCCTACGAGCAGTACTTC
TRBV9	.	TRBJ2-2	few	CASSAEGTGELFF	TGTGCCAGCAGCGCGGAGGGCACCGGGGAGCTGTTTTTT
TRBV7-9	TRBD2	TRBJ2-7	.	CASSLLAAEQYF	TGTGCCAGCAGCTTACTAGCGGCCGAGCAGTACTTC
TRBV13	.	TRBJ2-6	.	CASSLGGRAGANVLTF	TGTGCCAGCAGCTTAGGGGGGCGTGCTGGGGCCAACGTCCTGACTTTC
TRBV7-3	.	TRBJ1-1	.	CASARQMNTEAFF	TGTGCCAGCGCCAGACAGATGAACACTGAAGCTTTCTTT
TRBV10-3	.	TRBJ1-5	.	CAIAEEGGPNQPQHF	TGTGCCATCGCAGAGGAGGGAGGCCCCAATCAGCCCCAGCATTTT
TRBV9	TRBD1	TRBJ2-7	.	CASSDRDRAYEQYF	TGTGCCAGCAGCGACCGGGACAGGGCCTACGAGCAGTACTTC
TRBV18	TRBD2	TRBJ2-7	.	CASSPTAGATSYEQYF	TGTGCCAGCTCGCCGACAGCGGGAGCGACGTCCTACGAGCAGTACTTC
TRBV9	TRBD1	TRBJ1-3	.	CASSVVLGTGDPLSGNTIYF	TGTGCCAGCAGCGTGGTTCTTGGGACAGGGGATCCGCTCTCTGGAAACACCATATATTTT
TRBV11-3	.	TRBJ2-2	.	CASSFLANANTGELFF	TGTGCCAGCAGCTTTCTAGCGAACGCGAACACCGGGGAGCTGTTTTTT
TRBV19	TRBD1	TRBJ1-1	.	CASSTDRGYEEAFF	TGTGCCAGTAGCACGGACAGGGGTTATGAGGAAGCTTTCTTT
TRBV2	.	TRBJ1-4	.	CASSRDIDEKLFF	TGTGCCAGCAGCCGGGACATTGATGAAAAACTGTTTTTT
TRBV5-1	TRBD2	TRBJ2-5	.	CASSLGLAWETQYF	TGCGCCAGCAGCTTGGGACTAGCGTGGGAGACCCAGTACTTC
TRBV30	.	TRBJ1-5	.	CAWTPQGNQPQHF	TGTGCCTGGACGCCCCAGGGGAATCAGCCCCAGCATTTT
TRBV9	TRBD2	TRBJ2-3	.	CASSVEAGGPRDRIDTQYF	TGTGCCAGCAGCGTGGAAGCGGGAGGGCCTCGAGATCGCATAGATACGCAGTATTTT
TRBV9	.	TRBJ1-2	.	CASSAAGLPGYTF	TGTGCCAGCAGCGCAGCGGGACTACCCGGCTACACCTTC
TRBV28	TRBD2	TRBJ2-1	.	CASSAAGEDQYNEQFF	TGTGCCAGCAGTGCAGCGGGAGAGGACCAGTACAATGAGCAGTTCTTC
TRBV2	.	TRBJ2-7	.	CASSKQDYYEQYF	TGTGCCAGCAGTAAGCAGGACTACTACGAGCAGTACTTC
TRBV19	.	TRBJ1-5	.	CASTSTGIHQPQHF	TGTGCCAGTACCTCCACAGGGATTCATCAGCCCCAGCATTTT
TRBV5-1	.	TRBJ2-1	few	CASSESRGGIYNEQFF	TGCGCCAGCAGCGAATCGCGAGGCGGGATTTACAATGAGCAGTTCTTC
TRBV25-1	.	TRBJ1-1	once	CASSGQMNTEAFF	TGTGCCAGCAGTGGTCAGATGAACACTGAAGCTTTCTTT
TRBV4-1	.	TRBJ1-5	.	CASSQEVGTGVQPQHF	TGCGCCAGCAGCCAAGAAGTAGGAACAGGAGTTCAGCCCCAGCATTTT
TRBV12-2	.	TRBJ2-5	.	CASRLLPGLAGPEGQETQYF	TGTGCAAGTCGCTTACTTCCGGGACTAGCGGGGCCGGAAGGCCAAGAGACCCAGTACTTC
TRBV5-6	TRBD1	TRBJ2-6	.	CASSLWTGTGANVLTF	TGTGCCAGCAGCCTATGGACAGGAACTGGGGCCAACGTCCTGACTTTC
TRBV7-8	.	TRBJ2-1	.	CASSLVRAFYNEQFF	TGTGCCAGCAGCTTAGTCAGGGCCTTCTACAATGAGCAGTTCTTC
TRBV14	.	TRBJ2-1	.	CASSAPFFTARNIEQFF	TGTGCCAGCAGCGCCCCTTTTTTTACAGCTCGGAACATTGAGCAGTTCTTC
TRBV20-1	.	TRBJ2-1	.	CSASRSNEQFF	TGCAGTGCTAGTAGATCGAATGAGCAGTTCTTC
TRBV18	TRBD1	TRBJ2-5	once	CASMPGQGDGNQETQYF	TGTGCCAGTATGCCGGGACAGGGGGACGGTAATCAAGAGACCCAGTACTTC
TRBV19	.	TRBJ2-7	.	CASREKSDIYEQYF	TGTGCCAGCAGAGAGAAATCTGACATCTACGAGCAGTACTTC
TRBV27	.	TRBJ1-2	once	CASRMAGEGYTF	TGTGCCAGCAGAATGGCAGGGGAAGGCTACACCTTC
TRBV5-6	.	TRBJ2-3	.	CASSYLTSNSDTQYF	TGTGCCAGCAGCTACTTAACTAGCAATTCGGATACGCAGTATTTT
TRBV4-3	.	TRBJ2-7	.	CASSQIRFYEQYF	TGCGCCAGCAGCCAAATCCGGTTCTACGAGCAGTACTTC
TRBV10-3	.	TRBJ2-7	.	CAISDHHERGESSYEQYF	TGTGCCATCAGTGACCATCACGAACGGGGTGAGAGCTCCTACGAGCAGTACTTC
TRBV18	TRBD1	TRBJ1-1	.	CASSPWDRGMNTEAFF	TGTGCCAGCTCACCTTGGGACAGGGGAATGAACACTGAAGCTTTCTTT
TRBV19	.	TRBJ2-3	.	CATTGSPDTQYF	TGTGCCACCACAGGGTCCCCAGATACGCAGTATTTT
TRBV30	TRBD2	TRBJ2-1	.	CAWNLGAGAQFF	TGTGCCTGGAATCTAGGGGCGGGAGCGCAGTTCTTC
TRBV30	TRBD1	TRBJ2-1	.	CAVLSQGADNEQFF	TGTGCCGTCTTAAGTCAGGGGGCAGACAATGAGCAGTTCTTC
TRBV7-9	TRBD2	TRBJ2-5	.	CASSVGLGETQYF	TGTGCCAGCAGCGTCGGACTAGGGGAGACCCAGTACTTC
TRBV4-1	.	TRBJ2-7	.	CASSQAWAGGGSYEQYF	TGCGCCAGCAGCCAAGCCTGGGCAGGGGGAGGCTCCTACGAGCAGTACTTC
TRBV21-1	.	TRBJ2-7	.	CASSNRDRVEQYF	TGTGCCAGCAGCAATCGGGACAGGGTCGAGCAGTACTTC
TRBV5-8	.	TRBJ1-1	.	CASSLGKGVGVTEAFF	TGTGCCAGCAGCTTGGGTAAAGGGGTAGGGGTCACTGAAGCTTTCTTT
TRBV6-5	.	TRBJ1-1	once	CASSLGENTEAFF	TGTGCCAGCAGTTTAGGGGAGAACACTGAAGCTTTCTTT
TRBV11-2	.	TRBJ2-7	once	CASSFGAGEQYF	TGTGCCAGCAGCTTCGGTGCTGGCGAGCAGTACTTC
TRBV28	TRBD1	TRBJ2-7	.	CASSIHRGFMYEQYF	TGTGCCAGCAGTATCCACAGGGGGTTCATGTACGAGCAGTACTTC
TRBV7-6	.	TRBJ1-1	few	CASGGTDTEAFF	TGTGCCAGCGGGGGGACCGACACTGAAGCTTTCTTT
TRBV29-1	TRBD2	TRBJ2-5	.	CSVDLGLAGGGETQYF	TGCAGCGTTGATCTCGGACTAGCGGGAGGGGGGGAGACCCAGTACTTC
TRBV5-1	.	TRBJ2-1	.	CASSPGTSLGDEQFF	TGCGCCAGCAGCCCAGGGACTTCCCTAGGGGATGAGCAGTTCTTC
TRBV7-9	.	TRBJ1-5	.	CASSLTGSNQPQHF	TGTGCCAGCAGCTTAACCGGGAGCAATCAGCCCCAGCATTTT
TRBV30	.	TRBJ2-7	.	CAWRRGPYEQYF	TGTGCCTGGAGAAGGGGTCCCTACGAGCAGTACTTC
TRBV6-5	.	TRBJ1-2	.	CASSYSRSGGSYGYTF	TGTGCCAGCAGTTACTCGCGGTCAGGAGGGTCCTATGGCTACACCTTC
TRBV2	TRBD1	TRBJ2-7	.	CASSEAGTGEYEQYF	TGTGCCAGCAGTGAAGCGGGGACAGGGGAGTACGAGCAGTACTTC